Described below is a single T cell receptor beta chain sequence and its context. CDR3 size: 14 residues. CDR1 MNHNS and CDR2 SASEGT come from the germline V gene. Germline trimming cut 2 bases from V and 6 bases from J; bases unmatched to any gene: 6. TCRdb keeps only in-frame clones here, not all; method: immunoSEQ multiplex PCR. The table includes 55,000 to 70,000 clones, more than 75% detected once. The data originate from a study of blood T cell repertoires in COVID-19. The genes are TRBV6-1 and TRBJ2-7; 8 bases agree with TRBD1. Source material: peripheral blood. This sequence was found in a man aged 55 to 70 with acute or convalescent COVID-19. The CDR3 sequence is CASSEIRGPLEQYF. CDR3 nucleotides: TGTGCCAGCAGTGAAATCAGGGGGCCCCTCGAGCAGTACTTC.